This is a list of T cell receptor beta chains from one sample in a study of blood T cell repertoires in COVID-19. The method was immunoSEQ multiplex PCR; TCRdb's version includes in-frame clones alone and lacks a portion of them. Altogether about 270,000 clones are present, 88% being singletons, with the ten largest covering about 3%. The source material was PBMCs or T cells enriched from blood (not recorded which). These receptors were obtained from a woman aged 45 to 65 who had recovered from COVID-19. Both conserved end residues are part of each CDR3. A D gene is named only where the DNA matches it firmly. Part of the rows lack a size; the others show once, few, many or a class for expanded clones.

v_call: TRBV27
d_call: .
j_call: TRBJ1-3
clone_size: .
cdr3_nt: TGTGCCAGCAGACCGGACGGGATCGGAAACACCATATATTTT
cdr3_aa: CASRPDGIGNTIYF

v_call: TRBV5-4
d_call: TRBD1
j_call: TRBJ1-5
clone_size: once
cdr3_nt: TGTGCCAGCAGGAAGCGGGACAGGGGGCCTTCGGGGCAGCCCCAGCATTTT
cdr3_aa: CASRKRDRGPSGQPQHF

v_call: TRBV2
d_call: TRBD1
j_call: TRBJ2-2
clone_size: .
cdr3_nt: TGTGCCAGCAGCCCAGGACAGGGGGCGAGCGGAGGGAACACCGGGGAGCTGTTTTTT
cdr3_aa: CASSPGQGASGGNTGELFF

v_call: TRBV6-5
d_call: .
j_call: TRBJ2-7
clone_size: .
cdr3_nt: TGTGCCAGCAGTCGGACTATTCCTAGCTCCTACGAGCAGTACTTC
cdr3_aa: CASSRTIPSSYEQYF

v_call: TRBV7-2
d_call: .
j_call: TRBJ2-7
clone_size: .
cdr3_nt: TGTGCCAGCAGCCTACAGCAGCTAGCGCCGGACGAGCAGTACTTC
cdr3_aa: CASSLQQLAPDEQYF

v_call: TRBV29-1
d_call: TRBD1
j_call: TRBJ2-2
clone_size: .
cdr3_nt: TGCAGCGTTGAGCTACAGGGGGCGAACACCGGGGAGCTGTTTTTT
cdr3_aa: CSVELQGANTGELFF

v_call: TRBV27
d_call: .
j_call: TRBJ1-5
clone_size: .
cdr3_nt: TGTGCCAGCAGTAAAGAAACAGGGATGGGTCAGCCCCAGCATTTT
cdr3_aa: CASSKETGMGQPQHF

v_call: TRBV5-8
d_call: .
j_call: TRBJ2-7
clone_size: once
cdr3_nt: TGTGCCAGCAGCTTAGAGGGTTTGTACGAGCAGTACTTC
cdr3_aa: CASSLEGLYEQYF

v_call: TRBV5-1
d_call: .
j_call: TRBJ2-1
clone_size: .
cdr3_nt: TGCGCCAGCAGCTTGGGCGACTCCTACAATGAGCAGTTCTTC
cdr3_aa: CASSLGDSYNEQFF

v_call: TRBV7-2
d_call: TRBD2
j_call: TRBJ2-7
clone_size: .
cdr3_nt: TGTGCCAGCAGCTTAGGGGGGACTAGCGGGAGGGCATACGAGCAGTACTTC
cdr3_aa: CASSLGGTSGRAYEQYF

v_call: TRBV19
d_call: TRBD1
j_call: TRBJ1-5
clone_size: .
cdr3_nt: TGTGCCAGTAGTATTTACCCCCGGGACAGGGGGAGTCAGCCCCAGCATTTT
cdr3_aa: CASSIYPRDRGSQPQHF

v_call: TRBV4-1
d_call: .
j_call: TRBJ2-3
clone_size: .
cdr3_nt: TGCGCCAGCAGCCAAGAAGCGGTGGGGGGTCGTACTGCAGATACGCAGTATTTT
cdr3_aa: CASSQEAVGGRTADTQYF

v_call: TRBV14
d_call: TRBD1
j_call: TRBJ1-4
clone_size: .
cdr3_nt: TGTGCCAGCAGCCAAGTGGGACAGGGGGCTGGAGAAAAACTGTTTTTT
cdr3_aa: CASSQVGQGAGEKLFF

v_call: TRBV4-3
d_call: .
j_call: TRBJ1-5
clone_size: .
cdr3_nt: TGCGCCAGCAGCCAGGAGAGAAATCAGCCCCAGCATTTT
cdr3_aa: CASSQERNQPQHF

v_call: TRBV6-5
d_call: .
j_call: TRBJ2-7
clone_size: .
cdr3_nt: TGTGCCACAGGGCCCTCCTACGAGCAGTACTTC
cdr3_aa: CATGPSYEQYF

v_call: TRBV6-2/TRBV6-3
d_call: TRBD1
j_call: TRBJ1-5
clone_size: .
cdr3_nt: TGTGCCAGCAGTTTCTCTCCGGACAGGGGGAGCAATCAGCCCCAGCATTTT
cdr3_aa: CASSFSPDRGSNQPQHF

v_call: TRBV7-3
d_call: TRBD1
j_call: TRBJ2-5
clone_size: .
cdr3_nt: TGTGCCAGCAGCTTAATGACAGGGACCCAAGAGACCCAGTACTTC
cdr3_aa: CASSLMTGTQETQYF

v_call: TRBV6-5
d_call: .
j_call: TRBJ1-5
clone_size: .
cdr3_nt: TGTGCCAGCAGTTCCGAGTATAGCAATCAGCCCCAGCATTTT
cdr3_aa: CASSSEYSNQPQHF

v_call: TRBV4-3
d_call: .
j_call: TRBJ2-1
clone_size: .
cdr3_nt: TGCGCCAGCAGCCAAAATGTCGAAACAGCCTACAATGAGCAGTTCTTC
cdr3_aa: CASSQNVETAYNEQFF

v_call: TRBV14
d_call: TRBD1
j_call: TRBJ2-1
clone_size: .
cdr3_nt: TGTGCCAGCAGCCTTAGAGACAGGGTTGGGTACAATGAGCAGTTCTTC
cdr3_aa: CASSLRDRVGYNEQFF

v_call: TRBV24-1
d_call: .
j_call: TRBJ1-5
clone_size: .
cdr3_nt: TGTGCCACCAGTGCCCCAGGGGCGAGCAATCAGCCCCAGCATTTT
cdr3_aa: CATSAPGASNQPQHF

v_call: TRBV24-1
d_call: TRBD2
j_call: TRBJ2-3
clone_size: once
cdr3_nt: TGTGCCACCTGGGGGGGAGATACGCAGTATTTT
cdr3_aa: CATWGGDTQYF

v_call: TRBV5-1
d_call: .
j_call: TRBJ1-1
clone_size: .
cdr3_nt: TGCGCCAGCCAAACGGCGGTGGCGGGCACTGAAGCTTTCTTT
cdr3_aa: CASQTAVAGTEAFF

v_call: TRBV24-1
d_call: .
j_call: TRBJ1-5
clone_size: .
cdr3_nt: TGTGCCACCAGTGATTTCGGGAATAATCAGCCCCAGCATTTT
cdr3_aa: CATSDFGNNQPQHF

v_call: TRBV18
d_call: .
j_call: TRBJ2-2
clone_size: .
cdr3_nt: TGTGCCAGCTCACCCCGGGACTCCCGTGGCACCGGGGAGCTGTTTTTT
cdr3_aa: CASSPRDSRGTGELFF

v_call: TRBV5-1
d_call: TRBD1
j_call: TRBJ2-7
clone_size: .
cdr3_nt: TGCGCCAGCAGCTTGAATACAGGGGTAACTCTCTACTACGAGCAGTACTTC
cdr3_aa: CASSLNTGVTLYYEQYF

v_call: TRBV7-6
d_call: TRBD2
j_call: TRBJ2-1
clone_size: once
cdr3_nt: TGTGCCAGCAGCTTAGGCCGTGCGAGCGGGACGCGCTACAATGAGCAGTTCTTC
cdr3_aa: CASSLGRASGTRYNEQFF

v_call: TRBV7-2
d_call: TRBD1
j_call: TRBJ1-4
clone_size: .
cdr3_nt: TGTGCCAGCAGCGGGGACAGGGGGTCTGAAAAACTGTTTTTT
cdr3_aa: CASSGDRGSEKLFF

v_call: TRBV28
d_call: .
j_call: TRBJ1-2
clone_size: .
cdr3_nt: TGTGCCAGCAGCTCCCACACTAACTATGGCTACACCTTC
cdr3_aa: CASSSHTNYGYTF

v_call: TRBV7-2
d_call: .
j_call: TRBJ1-6
clone_size: .
cdr3_nt: TGTGCCAGCAGGCAACAGGGACCCACTAATTCACCCCTCCACTTT
cdr3_aa: CASRQQGPTNSPLHF

v_call: TRBV6-5
d_call: .
j_call: TRBJ1-2
clone_size: .
cdr3_nt: TGTGCCAGCCGGACAGCCTCTAACTATGGCTACACCTTC
cdr3_aa: CASRTASNYGYTF

v_call: TRBV30
d_call: .
j_call: TRBJ1-5
clone_size: .
cdr3_nt: TGTGCCTGGAGTGCAGCAGGGGATCGTCAGCCCCAGCATTTT
cdr3_aa: CAWSAAGDRQPQHF

v_call: TRBV28
d_call: .
j_call: TRBJ1-5
clone_size: .
cdr3_nt: TGTGCCAGCACCAAAGCACAGGGATTGAGCAATCAGCCCCAGCATTTT
cdr3_aa: CASTKAQGLSNQPQHF

v_call: TRBV7-8
d_call: .
j_call: TRBJ1-5
clone_size: .
cdr3_nt: TGTGCCAGCAGCTTCGGGACACTCAATCAGCCCCAGCATTTT
cdr3_aa: CASSFGTLNQPQHF

v_call: TRBV18
d_call: TRBD2
j_call: TRBJ2-3
clone_size: .
cdr3_nt: TGTGCCAGCTCGAAGAGTAGCGGGAGGAGCACAGATACGCAGTATTTT
cdr3_aa: CASSKSSGRSTDTQYF

v_call: TRBV28
d_call: TRBD2
j_call: TRBJ2-7
clone_size: .
cdr3_nt: TGTGCCAGCAGTAACGGACTAGCGGGGCCCTACGAGCAGTACTTC
cdr3_aa: CASSNGLAGPYEQYF

v_call: TRBV7-3
d_call: .
j_call: TRBJ2-1
clone_size: .
cdr3_nt: TGTGCCAGCAGCCGCGCGGGGCTAGCGAACAATGAGCAGTTCTTC
cdr3_aa: CASSRAGLANNEQFF

v_call: TRBV14
d_call: TRBD2
j_call: TRBJ2-1
clone_size: once
cdr3_nt: TGTGCCAGCAGCCTAGGGACTAGCGGGAGGGCCAACTATGAGCAGTTCTTC
cdr3_aa: CASSLGTSGRANYEQFF

v_call: TRBV6-5
d_call: TRBD2
j_call: TRBJ2-7
clone_size: .
cdr3_nt: TGTGCCAGCAGGGGGACTAGCGGTAGTACGAGCAAGTACTTC
cdr3_aa: CASRGTSGSTSKYF

v_call: TRBV9
d_call: .
j_call: TRBJ1-1
clone_size: .
cdr3_nt: TGTGCCAGCAGTCAGACATCCTCGGACACTGAAGCTTTCTTT
cdr3_aa: CASSQTSSDTEAFF

v_call: TRBV6-2/TRBV6-3
d_call: TRBD1
j_call: TRBJ1-5
clone_size: .
cdr3_nt: TGTGCCAGCAGTTATTGGCCAGGGGGTAATCAGCCCCAGCATTTT
cdr3_aa: CASSYWPGGNQPQHF

v_call: TRBV3-1/TRBV3-2
d_call: TRBD2
j_call: TRBJ2-1
clone_size: .
cdr3_nt: TGTGCCAGCGGTAGCGGGAGGGCCATCGCCTACAATGAGCAGTTCTTC
cdr3_aa: CASGSGRAIAYNEQFF

v_call: TRBV30
d_call: TRBD1
j_call: TRBJ1-5
clone_size: .
cdr3_nt: TGTGCCTGGAGCAGGGGGCACAATCAGCCCCAGCATTTT
cdr3_aa: CAWSRGHNQPQHF

v_call: TRBV3-1/TRBV3-2
d_call: TRBD2
j_call: TRBJ2-7
clone_size: .
cdr3_nt: TGTGCCAGCAGCCAAGGTACTAGCGTGAGGGGAGGGCAGTACTTC
cdr3_aa: CASSQGTSVRGGQYF

v_call: TRBV7-9
d_call: .
j_call: TRBJ1-1
clone_size: once
cdr3_nt: TGTGCCAGCAGCTTAGGTGGGAGACAAGCTTTCTTT
cdr3_aa: CASSLGGRQAFF

v_call: TRBV2
d_call: TRBD1
j_call: TRBJ2-5
clone_size: .
cdr3_nt: TGTGCCAGCAGCCGCGACAGGGAAAAGACCCAGTACTTC
cdr3_aa: CASSRDREKTQYF

v_call: TRBV2
d_call: .
j_call: TRBJ2-2
clone_size: .
cdr3_nt: TGTGCCAGCATCCCACGGTTGGTCACCGGGGAGCTGTTTTTT
cdr3_aa: CASIPRLVTGELFF

v_call: TRBV12-3/TRBV12-4
d_call: .
j_call: TRBJ1-5
clone_size: .
cdr3_nt: TGTGCCAGCAGCGCCGGGGGGCTTCAGCCCCAGCATTTT
cdr3_aa: CASSAGGLQPQHF

v_call: TRBV7-6
d_call: TRBD1
j_call: TRBJ1-5
clone_size: .
cdr3_nt: TGTGCCAGCAGCTCCGGGACAGGGAGTCAGCCCCAGCATTTT
cdr3_aa: CASSSGTGSQPQHF

v_call: TRBV27
d_call: .
j_call: TRBJ2-7
clone_size: .
cdr3_nt: TGTGCCAGCAGTTTACATCGGCTAGTACACTACGAGCAGTACTTC
cdr3_aa: CASSLHRLVHYEQYF

v_call: TRBV13
d_call: TRBD1
j_call: TRBJ2-5
clone_size: .
cdr3_nt: TGTGCCAGCAGTAGGGACAGGGGGTCTGAGACCCAGTACTTC
cdr3_aa: CASSRDRGSETQYF